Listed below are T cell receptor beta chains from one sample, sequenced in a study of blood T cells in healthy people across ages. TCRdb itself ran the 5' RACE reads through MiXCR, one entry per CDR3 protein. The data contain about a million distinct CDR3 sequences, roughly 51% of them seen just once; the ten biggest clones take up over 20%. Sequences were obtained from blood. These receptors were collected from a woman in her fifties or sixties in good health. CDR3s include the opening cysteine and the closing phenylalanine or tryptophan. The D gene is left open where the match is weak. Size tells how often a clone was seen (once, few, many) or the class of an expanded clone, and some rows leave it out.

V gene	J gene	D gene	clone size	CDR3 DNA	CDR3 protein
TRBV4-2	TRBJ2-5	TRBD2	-	TGTGCCAGCAGCCAAGAAGTTGGGACTAGCGGGAGATCGGAGACCCAGTACTTC	CASSQEVGTSGRSETQYF
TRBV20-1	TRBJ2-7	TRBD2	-	TGCAGTGCTCAACTAGCGGGGGTAAATATCTACGAGCAGTACTTC	CSAQLAGVNIYEQYF
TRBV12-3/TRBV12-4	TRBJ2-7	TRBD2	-	TGTGCCAGCAGAAAGGGACTAGCACCAAATGAGCAGTACTTC	CASRKGLAPNEQYF
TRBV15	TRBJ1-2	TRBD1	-	TGTGCCACCAGGGACACGGGACAGATCCATGGCTACACCTTC	CATRDTGQIHGYTF
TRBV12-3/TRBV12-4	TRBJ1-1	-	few	TGTGCCAGCAGTTTTGGGGGACTCATGAACACTGAAGCTTTCTTT	CASSFGGLMNTEAFF
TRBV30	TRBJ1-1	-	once	TGTGCCTGGATAGTAGGGGCGCGTGAAGCTTTCTTT	CAWIVGAREAFF
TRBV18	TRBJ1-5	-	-	TGTGCCAGCTCAGGCCCTCCGGATCATCAGCCCCAGCATTTT	CASSGPPDHQPQHF
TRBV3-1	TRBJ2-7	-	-	TGTGCCAGCAGCCAAGATTTCAGGGAGCAGTACTTC	CASSQDFREQYF
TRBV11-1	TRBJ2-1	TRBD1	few	TGTGCCAGCAGCTTTACAGGGGGCTCCTACAATGAGCAGTTCTTC	CASSFTGGSYNEQFF
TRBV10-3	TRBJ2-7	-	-	TGTGCCATCAGTGCCAGACCTACGCTAGACGAGCAGTACTTC	CAISARPTLDEQYF
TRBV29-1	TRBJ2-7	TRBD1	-	TGCAGCGTCTCCGGACAGGGGGACGAGCAGTACTTC	CSVSGQGDEQYF
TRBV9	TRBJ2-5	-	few	TGTGCCAGCAGCGTAGGACAGGTCCAAGAGACCCAGTACTTC	CASSVGQVQETQYF
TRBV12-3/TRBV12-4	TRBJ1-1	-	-	TGTGCCAGCAATTATCAGGGACTGAACACTGAAGCTTTCTTT	CASNYQGLNTEAFF
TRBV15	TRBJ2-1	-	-	TGTGCCACCAGCATTCGGATAACTAGCACCGAGCAGTTCTTC	CATSIRITSTEQFF
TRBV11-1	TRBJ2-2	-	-	TGTGCCAGCAGCTTAGCGCAGGACAGAAGAACCGGGGAGCTGTTTTTT	CASSLAQDRRTGELFF
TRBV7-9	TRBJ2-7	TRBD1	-	TGTGCCAGCAGCTTACCCCGAGGCGGGACAGGGATCTACGAGCAGTACTTC	CASSLPRGGTGIYEQYF
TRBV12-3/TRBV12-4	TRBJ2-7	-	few	TGTGCCAGCAGCCCCGTGCGCAAGGGCGAGCAGTACTTC	CASSPVRKGEQYF
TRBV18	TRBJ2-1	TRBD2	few	TGTGCCAGCTCACCAACGACTAGCGGGAGTCAGTCCTACAATGAGCAGTTCTTC	CASSPTTSGSQSYNEQFF
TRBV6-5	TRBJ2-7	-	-	TGTGCCAGCAGGACAGATTACAAGCAGTACTTC	CASRTDYKQYF
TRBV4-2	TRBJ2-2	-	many	TGTGCCAGCAGCCACCGGGAACTTAACACCGGGGAGCTGTTTTTT	CASSHRELNTGELFF
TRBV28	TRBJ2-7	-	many	TGTGCCAGCCTTGGGAACTCCTACGAGCAGTACTTC	CASLGNSYEQYF
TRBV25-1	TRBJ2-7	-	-	TGTGCCAGCAGTGACCCCTCCAGCCCCGAACGCTCCTACGAGCAGTACTTC	CASSDPSSPERSYEQYF
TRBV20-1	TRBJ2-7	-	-	TGCAGTGCTAGAGATCACCACGAGCAGTACTTC	CSARDHHEQYF
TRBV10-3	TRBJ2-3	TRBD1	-	TGTGCCATCAGTGGGGGACAGGGGGTTTACGGAGATACGCAGTATTTT	CAISGGQGVYGDTQYF
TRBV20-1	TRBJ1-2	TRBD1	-	TGCAGTGCTTATACAGGGGGCGGCTATGGCTACACCTTC	CSAYTGGGYGYTF
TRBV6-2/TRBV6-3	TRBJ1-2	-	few	TGTGCCAGCTCGACAGCAACCTATGGCTACACCTTC	CASSTATYGYTF
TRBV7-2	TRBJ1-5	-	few	TGTGCCAGCAGCTACAACGGGCCTCAGCCCCAGCATTTT	CASSYNGPQPQHF
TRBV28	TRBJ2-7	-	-	TGTGCCAGCAGTCCCCGACACCCGATCTGGGGCGAGCAGTACTTC	CASSPRHPIWGEQYF
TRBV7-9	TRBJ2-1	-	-	TGTGCCAGCAGCTGGGGAGATGAGCAGTTCTTC	CASSWGDEQFF
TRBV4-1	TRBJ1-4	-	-	TGCGCCAGCAGTCGCCTACAGGGTTTAGGGGAAAAACTGTTTTTT	CASSRLQGLGEKLFF
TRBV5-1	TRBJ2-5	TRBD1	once	TGCGCCAGCAGCTTGGATCCTCAGGGGGCGGAGGAGACCCAGTACTTC	CASSLDPQGAEETQYF
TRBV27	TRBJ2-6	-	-	TGTGCCAGCAGTTCCGGTCAGGGTTATCCTGGGGCCAACGTCCTGACTTTC	CASSSGQGYPGANVLTF
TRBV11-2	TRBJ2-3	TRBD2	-	TGTGCCAGCAGCCTTAGGACTAGCGCACGCACAGATACGCAGTATTTT	CASSLRTSARTDTQYF
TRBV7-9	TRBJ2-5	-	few	TGTGCCAGCAGCGAACCGACCGGGGGAGAGACCCAGTACTTC	CASSEPTGGETQYF
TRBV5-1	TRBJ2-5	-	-	TGCGCCAGCAGCTTGGCCGCAGGGATGGATGAGCAGTACTTC	CASSLAAGMDEQYF
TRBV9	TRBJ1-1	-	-	TGTGCCAGCAGCGTAGGGCTTGGGGGGCGAGAAGGCACTGAAGCTTTCTTT	CASSVGLGGREGTEAFF
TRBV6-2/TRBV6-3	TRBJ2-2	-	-	TGTGCCAGCAGTCGGCCTAGGACCAACACCGGGGAGCTGTTTTTT	CASSRPRTNTGELFF
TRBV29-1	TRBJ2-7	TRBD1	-	TGCAGCGTTGAAGATCCGCACAGGGGGGACGAGCAGTACTTC	CSVEDPHRGDEQYF
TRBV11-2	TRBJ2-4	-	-	TGTGCCAGCAGCTTGCGGGACACGGAGAACAAAAACATTCAGTACTTC	CASSLRDTENKNIQYF
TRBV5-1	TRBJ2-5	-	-	TGCGCCAGCAGCTTGGGTGGCGGGAACAAGGTTCAAGAGACCCAGTACTTC	CASSLGGGNKVQETQYF
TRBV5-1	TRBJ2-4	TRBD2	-	TGCGCCAGCAGCTTAGCCCTAGCGGGAGTTGGAAACATTCAGTACTTC	CASSLALAGVGNIQYF
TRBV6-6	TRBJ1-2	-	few	TGTGCCAGCAGTTACTACTCTAACTATGGCTACACCTTC	CASSYYSNYGYTF
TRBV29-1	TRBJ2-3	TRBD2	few	TGCAGCGTTGCACAATTACTAGCGGGAGAAGATACGCAGTATTTT	CSVAQLLAGEDTQYF
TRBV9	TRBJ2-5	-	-	TGTGCCAGCAGCGTCTCCGAGGGGTTTGGCCAAGAGACCCAGTACTTC	CASSVSEGFGQETQYF
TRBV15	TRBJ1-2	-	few	TGTGCCACCAGCAAGGGCAGGCCCCATAACTATGGCTACACCTTC	CATSKGRPHNYGYTF
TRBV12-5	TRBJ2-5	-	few	TGTGCTAGTGCTATACAACAGGGCGGGTGGCAAGAGACCCAGTACTTC	CASAIQQGGWQETQYF
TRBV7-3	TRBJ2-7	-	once	TGTGCCAGCAGCCCACAGGTACTCTCCTACGAGCAGTACTTC	CASSPQVLSYEQYF
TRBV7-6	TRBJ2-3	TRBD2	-	TGTGCCAGCAGCTTAAGTCCCGGGACTAGCGGTTCATGGACGCAGTATTTT	CASSLSPGTSGSWTQYF
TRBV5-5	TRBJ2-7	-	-	TGTGCCAGCAGCCCGGATTTAAGGAGGGTCCTCACCGCCTACGAGCAGTACTTC	CASSPDLRRVLTAYEQYF
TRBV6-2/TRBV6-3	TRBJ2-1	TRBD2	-	TGCGCCAGCAGCGACCTGGTCGACGGGCTGAAGCGGGAGAGGGGCAATGAGCAGTTCTTC	CASSDLVDGLKRERGNEQFF
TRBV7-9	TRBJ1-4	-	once	TGTGCCAGCAGCTCCGGGCCCCAGAGTCTGTTTTTT	CASSSGPQSLFF
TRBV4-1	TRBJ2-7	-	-	TGCGCCAGCAGCCAAGATTATGCCTACGAGCAGTACTTC	CASSQDYAYEQYF
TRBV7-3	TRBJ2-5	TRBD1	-	TGTGCCAGCAGCTTAAGAGGTGGGACAGGGTCGGACGTCAGGGAGACCCAGTACTTC	CASSLRGGTGSDVRETQYF
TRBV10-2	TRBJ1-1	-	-	TGCGCCAGCAGCCTCGCCGGGACAAGGAACACTGAAGCTTTCTTT	CASSLAGTRNTEAFF
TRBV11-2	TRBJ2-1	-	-	TGTGCCAGCAGCTTCCCTAGCGCCCATGAGCAGTTCTTC	CASSFPSAHEQFF
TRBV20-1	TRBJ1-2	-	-	TGCAGTGTCGCCCAGGACTATAGCGGGTATGTTGGTGGCTACACCTTC	CSVAQDYSGYVGGYTF
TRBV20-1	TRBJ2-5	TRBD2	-	TGCAGTGCTAGAAGGGGGACTAGCGGGAATGAGCAGTACTTC	CSARRGTSGNEQYF